The clone carrying this T cell receptor beta chain was seen just once. This sample is drawn from a study of blood T cell repertoires in COVID-19. This CDR3 comprises 14 residues. Germline CDR1 reads SNHLY; CDR2 reads FYNNEI. The V end was cut by 6 bases, the J end by 0 bases, with 10 bases between. In the study's own analysis: Reference gene primer amplification gave estimated nucleated cell counts. Libraries were prepared by immunoSEQ multiplex PCR; TCRdb keeps only in-frame clonotypes and omits some of them. V, J and clone size were drawn from that table, and D and trimming were deduced from the DNA. The sample contains some 320,000 clones, approximately 87% of which appear only once.

Source material: PBMCs or T cells enriched from blood (not recorded which). This sequence joins TRBV2 and TRBJ2-3; tentative D call: TRBD1 (5 bases). The sequence was collected from a woman in her 30s who had recovered from COVID-19. The CDR3, as DNA: TGTGCCAGCAGACAGGTTAGAAGCACAGATACGCAGTATTTT. Protein sequence: CASRQVRSTDTQYF.